Listed here are 27 T cell receptor beta chains from one sample, sequenced in a study of OX40 agonist ivuxolimab in advanced cancers. Repertoires were generated with immunoSEQ multiplex PCR, while TCRdb's copy carries only in-frame clones and drops some. This sample has about 73,000 clones, with 90% found just once. The sample consisted of CD4+ or CD8+ T cells sorted from blood, taken in a trial of the OX40 agonist ivuxolimab. All receptors derive from an adult with an advanced solid tumor such as melanoma, head and neck, liver or kidney cancer.

The chain links TRBV6-1 to TRBJ2-3, with D hard to call. Germline V gene data show CDR1 as MNHNS and CDR2 as SASEGT. The V end lost 4 bases, the J end lost 1 base, and 15 bases lay between the germline ends. This CDR3 contains 16 residues. The CDR3 DNA reads as TGTGCCAGCAGTGTTTCTTCCGGCAGCCGCACAGATACGCAGTATTTT. Translated: CASSVSSGSRTDTQYF.

The rearrangement joins TRBV6-4 to TRBJ2-2; D gene unclear. V was shortened by 4 bases and J by 2 bases, with 8 bases between the two germline ends. The CDR3 runs 14 residues. Germline assignment: CDR1 MRHNA and CDR2 SNTAGT. CDR3 nucleotides: TGTGCCAGCAGTGTAACAGCTAACACCGGGGAGCTGTTTTTT. This gives the protein CASSVTANTGELFF.

This chain connects TRBV2 to TRBJ1-2; tentatively, D is TRBD1 (5 bases). Germline V gene lookup returns CDR1 SNHLY and CDR2 FYNNEI. The V end lost 3 bases, the J end lost 4 bases, and 12 bases lay between the germline ends. The CDR3 is 14 residues long. The CDR3 is CASSEIGASYGYTF. DNA of the CDR3: TGTGCCAGCAGTGAGATAGGGGCGTCCTATGGCTACACCTTC.

The J gene is TRBJ2-7, the V gene TRBV5-1, with no clear D. V lost 0 bases and J 3 bases, leaving 7 bases between the germline ends. CDR3 length: 13 residues. Germline V gene data show CDR1 as SGHRS and CDR2 as YFSETQ. CDR3 sequence: CASSLVSNYEQYF. The CDR3 coding sequence is TGCGCCAGCAGCTTGGTATCAAACTACGAGCAGTACTTC.

This clone came up once. The rearrangement uses TRBV28 and TRBJ2-5; possibly TRBD1 for D (6 bases). In germline, CDR1 is MDHEN, CDR2 SYDVKM. V was cut by 6 bases and J by 10 bases, with 18 bases left in between. The CDR3 covers 13 residues. The CDR3 here is CASSNGQTPHQYF. The CDR3 nucleotides read TGTGCCAGCAGCAACGGACAGACCCCGCACCAGTACTTC.

The chain couples TRBV7-9 to TRBJ1-6; a weak D match, TRBD1 (5 bases). The V gene lost 2 bases and the J gene lost 7 bases, with 9 bases spanning the gap. The length of the CDR3 is 14 residues. The V gene's germline CDR1 is SEHNR and CDR2 FQNEAQ (reference sequence). CDR3 sequence: CASSLREGNSPLHF. CDR3 bases: TGTGCCAGCAGCTTACGTGAGGGGAATTCACCCCTCCACTTT.

This chain joins TRBV6-5 and TRBJ2-7, with a tentative D call TRBD1 (5 bases). V was pared by 6 bases and J by 6 bases, with 9 bases between. The CDR3 loop spans 11 amino acids. Looked up from germline, CDR1 is MNHEY and CDR2 is SVGAGI. In nucleotides, the CDR3 is TGTGCCAGCAGCAACCAGGGCGAGCAGTACTTC. Protein: CASSNQGEQYF.

The chain has TRBV11-3 and TRBJ2-5, with D tentatively TRBD2 (6 bases). This CDR3 has 13 amino acids. The germline gives CDR1 SGHNT, CDR2 YENEEA. The V and J ends lost 4 bases and 7 bases respectively, with 13 bases between them. The CDR3 region is CASSWTNRGTQYF. In nucleotides, the CDR3 is TGTGCCAGCAGCTGGACTAACCGCGGGACCCAGTACTTC.

V usage is TRBV9 and J usage is TRBJ2-3; D is unresolved. The germline V gene has CDR1 SGDLS and CDR2 YYNGEE. V was trimmed by 4 bases and J by 6 bases, leaving 15 bases between them. The CDR3 has 14 amino acids. CDR3 sequence (DNA): TGTGCCAGCAGCTTAGACTTATTTGTCGATACGCAGTATTTT. Its protein product is CASSLDLFVDTQYF.

This chain uses TRBV5-1 with TRBJ2-7, with 12 bases that match TRBD2. V dropped 0 bases and J dropped 5; count of bases not matched to a gene: 6. Germline V gene lookup returns CDR1 SGHRS and CDR2 YFSETQ. The CDR3 totals 16 residues. CDR3 in DNA: TGCGCCAGCAGCTTGGGGCCTAGCGGGAGGGCCCACGAGCAGTACTTC. It translates to CASSLGPSGRAHEQYF.

This chain uses TRBV19 with TRBJ2-2; 8 bases are shared with TRBD2. Looked up from germline, CDR1 is LNHDA and CDR2 is SQIVND (reference sequence). Unmatched junction bases numbered 4, after V lost 7 bases and J lost 0 bases. The CDR3 is 15 amino acids. The CDR3 DNA is TGTGCCAGTAATCTAGCGGGCGCGAACACCGGGGAGCTGTTTTTT. Translated, it gives CASNLAGANTGELFF.

This chain connects TRBV5-8 to TRBJ1-1; D not resolved. The CDR3 has 14 amino acids. V lost 2 bases and J 1 base, leaving 9 bases between the germline ends. Germline values: CDR1 SGHTS, CDR2 YDEGEE. CDR3 DNA sequence: TGTGCCAGCAGCTTTGCGAACGGGAACACTGAAGCTTTCTTT. This gives the protein CASSFANGNTEAFF.

The chain uses TRBV28 and TRBJ1-5; 11 bases are shared with TRBD1. This CDR3 has 19 amino acids. Germline CDR1 MDHEN, CDR2 SYDVKM. The V gene end was trimmed by 3 bases and the J gene end by 0 bases; junction bases not matched to a gene: 10. Here the CDR3 DNA reads TGTGCCAGCAGTTTTCGGTGGGGACAGGGGGGAACTAGCAATCAGCCCCAGCATTTT. The encoded protein is CASSFRWGQGGTSNQPQHF.

The CDR3 nucleotides read TGTGCCAGCAGCTTGTATAGTCTAAACACCGGGGAGCTGTTTTTT. Translating gives CASSLYSLNTGELFF. The chain joins TRBV5-4 to TRBJ2-2; D is ambiguous. Germline loops: CDR1 SGHNT, CDR2 YYREEE (reference sequence). The CDR3 has 15 residues. V lost 1 base, J lost 2 bases, and 9 bases lay in between.

This clone is a singleton in its sample. The chain links TRBV5-1 to TRBJ2-7, with 7 bases aligning to TRBD2. CDR1 and CDR2 from the germline V gene are SGHRS and YFSETQ. CDR3 length: 15 residues. With 1 base clipped from V and 0 bases from J, the junction kept 4 bases outside the gene matches. The CDR3 region is CASSLMGGPSYEQYF. CDR3 nucleotides: TGCGCCAGCAGCTTGATGGGAGGGCCCTCCTACGAGCAGTACTTC. The whole variable domain, remainder taken from reference TRBV5-1 and TRBJ2-7, is KAGVTQTPRYLIKTRGQQVTLSCSPISGHRSVSWYQQTPGQGLQFLFEYFSETQRNKGNFPGRFSGRQFSNSRSEMNVSTLELGDSALYLCASSLMGGPSYEQYFGPGTRLTVT.

In the case of this clone: Different DNA sequences within this sample yield the same CDR3. This chain's CDR3 is CASSPNQETQYF. The CDR3 DNA sequence: TGTGCCAGCTCACCAAATCAAGAGACCCAGTACTTC. The chain carries TRBV18 and TRBJ2-5; D is uncertain. The germline V and J ends were trimmed by 2 bases and 2 bases, with 3 bases remaining between them. The CDR3 is made up of 12 amino acids. Germline CDR1 reads KGHSH; CDR2 reads LQKENI.

This chain uses TRBV11-1 with TRBJ1-2, with D unresolved. The CDR3 extends over 13 amino acids. Looked up from germline, CDR1 is SGHAT and CDR2 is FQDESV (reference sequence). The V and J ends lost 0 bases and 2 bases respectively, with 4 bases between them. The CDR3 DNA follows: TGTGCCAGCAGCTTAGCAGGGAACTATGGCTACACCTTC. Translation: CASSLAGNYGYTF.

The chain carries TRBV6-1 and TRBJ2-1; maybe TRBD2 (5 bases). V lost 4 bases and J 5 bases, leaving 15 bases between the germline ends. The CDR3 has 15 amino acids. Germline assignment: CDR1 MNHNS and CDR2 SASEGT. CDR3 nucleotides: TGTGCCAGCAGTGTGACGGAGGATCCGCACAATGAGCAGTTCTTC. The encoded protein is CASSVTEDPHNEQFF.

The chain employs TRBV6-6 and TRBJ1-2; 8 bases agree with TRBD1. The CDR3 contains 15 residues. From germline, CDR1 is MNHNY and CDR2 SVGAGI (reference sequence). The V gene end was trimmed by 4 bases and the J gene end by 6 bases; junction bases not matched to a gene: 10. The chain's CDR3 is CASSSHPDRENGYTF. CDR3 bases: TGTGCCAGCAGTTCACACCCGGACAGGGAGAATGGCTACACCTTC.

This chain connects TRBV5-1 to TRBJ2-5; 9 bases fit TRBD2. The CDR3 totals 15 residues. V lost 2 bases, J lost 1 base, and 3 bases stayed unmatched. CDR1 SGHRS and CDR2 YFSETQ come from the germline V gene. The CDR3 DNA sequence: TGCGCCAGCAGCTTTTCTAGCGGGGCCCAAGAGACCCAGTACTTC. It specifies CASSFSSGAQETQYF. Full variable domain (outside the CDR3, taken from reference TRBV5-1 and TRBJ2-5): KAGVTQTPRYLIKTRGQQVTLSCSPISGHRSVSWYQQTPGQGLQFLFEYFSETQRNKGNFPGRFSGRQFSNSRSEMNVSTLELGDSALYLCASSFSSGAQETQYFGPGTRLLVL.

Only one count was recorded for this clone. The chain recombines TRBV9 with TRBJ2-7, with D tentatively TRBD1 or TRBD2 (5 bases each). Germline values: CDR1 SGDLS, CDR2 YYNGEE. V was clipped by 7 bases and J by 1 base, with 12 bases between them. CDR3 length: 13 amino acids. CDR3 bases: TGTGCCAGCGCTCGGGGCCCGTCCTACGAGCAGTACTTC. As protein: CASARGPSYEQYF. The full variable domain, in which reference TRBV9 and TRBJ2-7 provide the parts outside the CDR3, is DSGVTQTPKHLITATGQRVTLRCSPRSGDLSVYWYQQSLDQGLQFLIQYYNGEERAKGNILERFSAQQFPDLHSELNLSSLELGDSALYFCASARGPSYEQYFGPGTRLTVT.

This sequence joins TRBV28 and TRBJ2-7; TRBD2 matches at 9 bases. V trimming: 7 bases; J trimming: 0 bases; junction bases outside the gene matches: 4. The germline gives CDR1 MDHEN, CDR2 SYDVKM. CDR3 length: 14 amino acids. This chain's CDR3 is CASTIAGASYEQYF. The CDR3, as DNA: TGTGCCAGCACTATAGCGGGAGCCTCCTACGAGCAGTACTTC.

This chain joins TRBV11-2 and TRBJ2-4; the D gene is possibly TRBD2 (5 bases). The CDR3 is 11 residues long. The germline V gene has CDR1 SGHAT and CDR2 FQNNGV. V lost 6 bases to trimming and J lost 6 bases, with 6 bases between them. CDR3 sequence reads: CASSGLNIQYF. The CDR3 region has the DNA TGTGCCAGCAGTGGACTAAACATTCAGTACTTC.

This rearrangement joins TRBV4-2 to TRBJ2-1; D is undetermined. The length of the CDR3 is 16 residues. The V and J ends lost 0 bases and 2 bases respectively, with 11 bases between them. Germline V gene sequence: CDR1 LGHNA, CDR2 YNFKEQ. The CDR3, as DNA: TGTGCCAGCAGCCAAGATAGGGCAGGCGCCTACAATGAGCAGTTCTTC. Translation: CASSQDRAGAYNEQFF.

The V and J genes are TRBV2 and TRBJ1-2; D not certain. Germline loops: CDR1 SNHLY, CDR2 FYNNEI. V was shortened by 10 bases and J by 7 bases, with 19 bases between the two germline ends. This CDR3 has 13 amino acids. The CDR3 coding sequence is TGTGCCACCCTGCCGGGAGGGCCGGGTGGCTACACCTTC. Its protein is CATLPGGPGGYTF.

The count of this clone is one. The rearrangement links TRBV6-6 to TRBJ2-7; D might be TRBD2 (5 bases). The CDR3 sequence is 14 residues long. Germline CDR1 MNHNY, CDR2 SVGAGI (reference sequence). V lost 6 bases and J 0 bases, leaving 12 bases between the germline ends. The DNA for the CDR3 is TGTGCCAGCAGGGCTCCCGGGAACTCCTACGAGCAGTACTTC. Translated: CASRAPGNSYEQYF.

This rearrangement joins TRBV10-3 to TRBJ2-1; the D call may be TRBD1 or TRBD2 (5 bases each). V was clipped by 10 bases and J by 2 bases, with 15 bases between them. This CDR3 is 14 amino acids long. Germline V gene lookup returns CDR1 ENHRY and CDR2 SYGVKD. The CDR3 DNA sequence: TGTGCCACCCATGAGGGGTCGGCCTACAATGAGCAGTTCTTC. Its protein product is CATHEGSAYNEQFF.